The 8 T cell receptor beta chains below come from one sample, sequenced in a study of regulatory T cells in long-lasting Graves disease. Noted time point: newly diagnosed GD, antithyroid drugs for less than 3 months. After RNA was extracted from PBMCs, the TCR library was made from it. Libraries of TCR beta came from iRepertoire HTBI primers plus Arm-PCR of CDR3 regions. TCRdb called the multiplex PCR reads again in MiXCR, with one record for every CDR3 protein. In the table there are approximately 210,000 distinct CDR3 sequences, approximately 20% of which are singletons. The input for sequencing was peripheral blood mononuclear cells (PBMCs), taken at new diagnosis, from a patient treated with antithyroid drugs. The receptors were sampled from a female donor with Graves disease.

This clonotype was counted between two and nine times. This rearrangement joins TRBV7-3 to TRBJ2-1; 7 nucleotides line up with TRBD2. The length of the CDR3 is 16 residues. Looked up from germline, CDR1 is SGHTA and CDR2 is FQGTGA. The junction had 6 bases not matched to a gene; V was cut back by 2 bases and J by 2 bases. This chain's CDR3 is CASSLFGGSTYNEQFF. The CDR3 bases are TGTGCCAGCAGCTTATTTGGCGGGAGTACCTACAATGAGCAGTTCTTC.

This clonotype came up many times. This rearrangement joins TRBV20-1 to TRBJ2-1, with 10 bases lining up with TRBD1. The CDR3 loop spans 13 amino acids. Germline trimming cut 6 bases from V and 7 bases from J; bases unmatched to any gene: 6. Germline-derived CDR1 and CDR2 are DFQATT and SNEGSKA (reference sequence). The CDR3 loop is CSARTGGRNEQFF. For the CDR3, the DNA is TGCAGTGCGCGGACAGGGGGTAGAAATGAGCAGTTCTTC.

This clonotype was observed at least ten times. The rearrangement joins TRBV11-2 to TRBJ2-1; D unresolved. The V end was cut by 3 bases, the J end by 9 bases, with 12 bases between. This CDR3 is built from 13 residues. From germline, CDR1 is SGHAT and CDR2 FQNNGV. The CDR3, as DNA: TGTGCCAGCAGCTTTCTGAAGCTTGGTGAGCAGTTCTTC. Encoded protein: CASSFLKLGEQFF.

This clonotype was seen at least ten times. The chain recombines TRBV18 with TRBJ1-1, with a possible D match to TRBD1 (5 bases). Germline values: CDR1 KGHSH, CDR2 LQKENI. Trimming took off 3 bases at V and 3 bases at J, with 11 bases between the two ends. The CDR3 contains 14 residues. The CDR3 DNA is TGTGCCAGCTCACCGATACAGGAGTACACTGAAGCTTTCTTT. Translated, it gives CASSPIQEYTEAFF.

This chain connects TRBV18 to TRBJ2-3, with 8 bases that match TRBD1. The J call is uncertain, as TRBJ2-7 better fits the DNA end. CDR1 KGHSH and CDR2 LQKENI come from the germline V gene. The CDR3 loop spans 16 amino acids. This chain's CDR3 is CASSPYSQGASYEQYF. CDR3 nucleotide sequence: TGTGCCAGCTCACCATATTCCCAGGGGGCGTCCTACGAGCAGTACTTC.

Only a few counts were recorded for this clonotype. The gene calls are TRBV5-4 and TRBJ2-3, with 7 bases fitting TRBD1. V lost 4 bases and J lost 3; bases outside the gene matches: 8. CDR3 length: 15 amino acids. Germline CDR1 SGHNT, CDR2 YYREEE (reference sequence). The DNA of the CDR3 is TGTGCCAGCAGCCGTGGGACAGATATAACAGATACGCAGTATTTT. Its protein product is CASSRGTDITDTQYF.

In the case of this clonotype: Since a far larger clone is one base different, this is likely a read error. The genes are TRBV6-2 or TRBV6-3 and TRBJ2-7; D gene unclear. This CDR3 has 12 amino acids. V was cut by 4 bases and J by 7 bases, with 11 bases left in between. CDR1 is MNHEY, CDR2 SVGEGT, per germline. Written as DNA, the CDR3 is TGTGCCAGCAGTTCCGACCTCAATGAGCAGTACTTC. This encodes CASSSDLNEQYF.

This clonotype was counted ten times or more. The chain links TRBV12-3 or TRBV12-4 to TRBJ1-6, with 7 bases fitting TRBD1. The V gene end was trimmed by 5 bases and the J gene end by 10 bases; junction bases not matched to a gene: 5. The CDR3 covers 13 residues. CDR3 loop: CASSDRELSPLHF. CDR3 in DNA: TGTGCCAGCAGTGACAGGGAGTTATCACCCCTCCACTTT.